Below, 20 T cell receptor beta chains from the same sample are listed, as sequenced in a study of T-cell reconstitution after alpha-beta-depleted transplantation in children. Construction of the TCRbeta library involved unique molecular identifiers. In TCRdb, the PCR reads were re-called with MiXCR into one record per CDR3 protein. The sample includes some 310,000 distinct CDR3 sequences, approximately 23% seen only once; the top ten take about 10%. The sample was PBMCs, mostly from graft donor cells, taken 180 days after TCRalphabeta/CD19-depleted stem cell transplant. The source is a male patient aged 10-17 years who had a stem cell transplant for acute lymphoblastic leukemia, so the T cells may come from the graft donor.

DNA of the CDR3: TGTGCCAGCAGCTCGGACCGTTCCTACGAGCAGTACTTC. This gives the protein CASSSDRSYEQYF. This sequence joins TRBV7-3 and TRBJ2-7; D is unresolved. Germline V gene lookup returns CDR1 SGHTA and CDR2 FQGTGA. The CDR3 covers 13 residues. With 4 bases removed from V and 1 base from J, the gap between germline ends came to 8 bases.

This clonotype was seen more than once but under ten times. The chain links TRBV6-2 or TRBV6-3 to TRBJ2-7; 11 nucleotides line up with TRBD2. There are 17 residues in the CDR3. V shed 0 bases and J 0 bases; nucleotides not matched to a gene: 4. CDR1 is MNHEY, CDR2 SVGEGT, per germline. In DNA, the CDR3 is TGTGCCAGCAGTTACTCGACGGGACTAGCGGTCTCCTACGAGCAGTACTTC. It specifies CASSYSTGLAVSYEQYF.

A few counts support this clonotype. This sequence joins TRBV5-1 and TRBJ2-7; no clear D. The CDR3 sequence is 13 residues long. Germline CDR1 and CDR2: SGHRS and YFSETQ. V was pared by 4 bases and J by 3 bases, with 11 bases between. The CDR3 DNA reads as TGCGCCAGCAGCGACATCCCGATCTACGAGCAGTACTTC. This gives the protein CASSDIPIYEQYF.

This chain links TRBV5-1 with TRBJ2-1, with a possible D match to TRBD1 (6 bases). Germline CDR1 and CDR2: SGHRS and YFSETQ. This CDR3 contains 18 residues. Trimming took 0 bases from V and 6 from J, leaving 22 bases between them. CDR3: CASSLAGWGQGPRNEQFF. In DNA, the CDR3 is TGCGCCAGCAGCTTGGCCGGCTGGGGGCAGGGTCCCCGCAATGAGCAGTTCTTC.

This clonotype occurred a few times. The V call is TRBV20-1, the J call TRBJ1-5; D unclear. Trimming shortened V by 3 bases and J by 1 base, and 10 bases separated the two germline ends. CDR3 length: 14 amino acids. Germline values: CDR1 DFQATT, CDR2 SNEGSKA (reference sequence). The chain's CDR3 is CSASLRRSNQPQHF. The CDR3 nucleotides are TGCAGTGCTAGTCTACGGCGGAGCAATCAGCCCCAGCATTTT.

J is TRBJ1-4 and V is TRBV9; TRBD1 is a possible D gene (6 bases). Deletions cut 0 bases from V and 6 bases from J, with 12 bases between. In germline, CDR1 is SGDLS, CDR2 YYNGEE. This CDR3 has 15 residues. The CDR3 loop is CASSVDPGEDEKLFF. DNA for the CDR3: TGTGCCAGCAGCGTAGATCCAGGGGAGGATGAAAAACTGTTTTTT. The whole variable domain, filled in from reference TRBV9 and TRBJ1-4, reads DSGVTQTPKHLITATGQRVTLRCSPRSGDLSVYWYQQSLDQGLQFLIQYYNGEERAKGNILERFSAQQFPDLHSELNLSSLELGDSALYFCASSVDPGEDEKLFFGSGTQLSVL.

This clonotype was seen only once. J is TRBJ2-5 and V is TRBV6-5; 9 bases align to TRBD2. V lost 4 bases and J lost 6; bases outside the gene matches: 6. In germline, CDR1 is MNHEY, CDR2 SVGAGI. The CDR3 is made up of 14 amino acids. CDR3 in DNA: TGTGCCAGCAGTTCTCTAGCGGGATGGAAGACCCAGTACTTC. Translating gives CASSSLAGWKTQYF.

This chain uses TRBV9 with TRBJ2-7, with 8 positions matching TRBD2. V lost 2 bases to trimming and J lost 3 bases; unmatched junction nucleotides: 4. The length of the CDR3 is 14 residues. CDR1 and CDR2 (germline): SGDLS, YYNGEE. The CDR3 sequence: CASSVTSGLYEQYF. Written as DNA, the CDR3 is TGTGCCAGCAGCGTTACTAGCGGACTCTACGAGCAGTACTTC. The entire variable domain, with the rest obtained from reference TRBV9 and TRBJ2-7, is as follows: DSGVTQTPKHLITATGQRVTLRCSPRSGDLSVYWYQQSLDQGLQFLIQYYNGEERAKGNILERFSAQQFPDLHSELNLSSLELGDSALYFCASSVTSGLYEQYFGPGTRLTVT.

This clonotype was detected only a few times. The rearrangement links TRBV12-3 or TRBV12-4 to TRBJ2-5, with 9 bases identical to TRBD2. V gave up 7 bases and J gave up 4 bases; unmatched junction bases: 10. The length of the CDR3 is 15 residues. DNA for the CDR3: TGTGCCAGCACCCACTACGGCGGGGGGGTAGAGACCCAGTACTTC. Translating it yields CASTHYGGGVETQYF.

This clonotype was observed a few times. Here the CDR3 reads CASSYLQGAGYGYTF. CDR3 nucleotide sequence: TGTGCCAGCAGTTACCTCCAGGGGGCCGGCTATGGCTACACCTTC. This sequence joins TRBV6-5 and TRBJ1-2, with 8 bases aligning to TRBD1. Germline CDR1 and CDR2: MNHEY and SVGAGI. The CDR3 is made up of 15 amino acids. After removal of 2 bases from V and 4 bases from J, the junction contained 6 bases not matched to a gene.

A word on this clonotype: One junction end does not reproduce the germline sequence, and a read error may be involved. This chain connects TRBV20-1 to TRBJ1-1; weak D call: TRBD1 (5 bases). Germline V gene sequence: CDR1 DFQATT, CDR2 SNEGSKA (reference sequence). The CDR3 consists of 13 residues. CDR3 in DNA: TGCAGTGCTGGGGCGGCGGTAAACACTGAAGCGTTCTTT. This gives the protein CSAGAAVNTEAFF.

The chain carries TRBV2 and TRBJ1-5; a weak D match, TRBD1 (6 bases). Trimming took 6 bases from V and 7 from J, leaving 19 bases between them. The germline gives CDR1 SNHLY, CDR2 FYNNEI. The CDR3 loop spans 15 amino acids. CDR3 sequence reads: CASSPRTVGSQPQHF. The DNA of the CDR3 is TGTGCCAGCAGCCCAAGGACAGTCGGGAGCCAGCCCCAGCATTTT.

The J gene is TRBJ2-5, the V gene TRBV14; weak D call: TRBD1 (5 bases). The germline V gene encodes CDR1 SGHDN and CDR2 FVKESK. Deletions cut 1 base from V and 1 base from J, with 13 bases between. The CDR3 length is 16 residues. The CDR3 DNA sequence: TGTGCCAGCAGCCAAGTACCAGGGTATGGCCAAGAGACCCAGTACTTC. Translating gives CASSQVPGYGQETQYF. Full variable domain (outside the CDR3, taken from reference TRBV14 and TRBJ2-5): EAGVTQFPSHSVIEKGQTVTLRCDPISGHDNLYWYRRVMGKEIKFLLHFVKESKQDESGMPNNRFLAERTGGTYSTLKVQPAELEDSGVYFCASSQVPGYGQETQYFGPGTRLLVL.

The rearrangement links TRBV20-1 to TRBJ1-2; D remains ambiguous. CDR1 is DFQATT, CDR2 SNEGSKA, per germline (reference sequence). V was cut by 6 bases and J by 11 bases, with 22 bases left in between. CDR3 length equals 13 residues. CDR3 DNA: TGCAGTGCATACACGAAGGTTATAGGAGGGTACACCTTC. This translates into CSAYTKVIGGYTF.

This clonotype was counted between two and nine times. The chain employs TRBV2 and TRBJ1-5; D unclear. The CDR3 sequence is 15 residues long. V was shortened by 4 bases and J by 0 bases, with 10 bases between the two germline ends. Germline V lookup: CDR1 SNHLY, CDR2 FYNNEI. This chain's CDR3 is CASSGRSYSNQPQHF. The CDR3 DNA is TGTGCCAGCAGTGGAAGGTCTTATAGCAATCAGCCCCAGCATTTT.

The V gene is TRBV5-1, the J gene TRBJ1-5; D may be TRBD1 (5 bases). Germline V gene sequence: CDR1 SGHRS, CDR2 YFSETQ. The CDR3 has 13 amino acids. V dropped 4 bases and J dropped 10 bases, with 15 bases sitting between them. The CDR3: CASSPEGLVPQHF. CDR3 sequence (DNA): TGCGCCAGCAGCCCCGAGGGACTGGTTCCCCAGCATTTT.

V gene TRBV7-9 combines with J gene TRBJ2-1; 7 bases align to TRBD2. Per germline, CDR1 SEHNR and CDR2 FQNEAQ (reference sequence). Unmatched junction bases numbered 5, after V lost 2 bases and J lost 4 bases. The CDR3 runs to 15 residues. The CDR3 sequence is CASSLRDYPYNEQFF. The CDR3 DNA reads as TGTGCCAGCAGCTTAAGGGACTACCCGTACAATGAGCAGTTCTTC.

V usage is TRBV7-6 and J usage is TRBJ1-3; the D gene is possibly TRBD1 (6 bases). CDR3 length equals 14 residues. V was trimmed by 5 bases and J by 4 bases, leaving 12 bases between them. The V gene's germline CDR1 is SGHVS and CDR2 FNYEAQ. The DNA for the CDR3 is TGTGCCAGCAGCCAAGGGGGGCCAGGAAACACCATATATTTT. Protein: CASSQGGPGNTIYF.

V gene TRBV12-5 combines with J gene TRBJ2-1; 8 nucleotides match TRBD1. With V trimmed by 7 bases and J by 3 bases, 8 bases remained unmatched. The CDR3 is made up of 15 amino acids. The germline V gene encodes CDR1 LGHNT and CDR2 FRNRAP. The DNA of the CDR3 is TGTGCTAGTGTCATAGGACAGGGCCACTACAATGAGCAGTTCTTC. It encodes CASVIGQGHYNEQFF.

This clonotype was seen only a few times. The gene calls are TRBV6-5 and TRBJ1-1; possible D gene TRBD1, 5 bases. Trimming shortened V by 0 bases and J by 0 bases, and 8 bases separated the two germline ends. The germline CDR1 and CDR2 sequences are MNHEY and SVGAGI. CDR3 length: 15 amino acids. The CDR3 region is CASSYSGLLNTEAFF. CDR3 sequence (DNA): TGTGCCAGCAGTTACTCGGGACTGCTGAACACTGAAGCTTTCTTT.